The rows below give T cell receptor beta chains drawn from one sample of a study of cytomegalovirus exposure and HLA in healthy donors. Only in-frame clones appear in the TCRdb table, and some are missing; sequencing was by immunoSEQ multiplex PCR. Altogether some 38,000 clones are present, 53% being singletons, with the ten largest covering roughly 6.2%. Sequencing input: PBMCs. Receptors were obtained from a woman between 35 and 50 years old in good health and CMV-seropositive. Both conserved end residues are trimmed from each CDR3.

CDR3aa	v_gene	j_gene
ASSLADRRNSPLH	TRBV5-4	TRBJ1-6
ASRTSPATPETNT	TRBV5-4	TRBJ1-2
ASSWGQANEKLF	TRBV5-8	TRBJ1-4
ATSRVWGGTQY	TRBV15	TRBJ2-5
ASSTGQGGVYEQY	TRBV28	TRBJ2-7
ASSKLAGFGTGELF	TRBV11-1	TRBJ2-2
ASSRDRGLEQY	TRBV10-1	TRBJ2-7
ASSAKTGVVYEQY	TRBV7-8	TRBJ2-7
ASSYGDTEAF	TRBV6-5	TRBJ1-1
ASSPPSGKGREAF	TRBV18	TRBJ1-1
ASSLNRGFSGYT	TRBV7-3	TRBJ1-2
ASSSTLTSGGSYNEQF	TRBV5-4	TRBJ2-1
ASSYSTGGKAEAF	TRBV6-5	TRBJ1-1
ASSLSGANTEAF	TRBV7-9	TRBJ1-1
ASSLSPAGTGENSPLH	TRBV4-1	TRBJ1-6
ASSGLAGGHEETQY	TRBV7-7	TRBJ2-5
ASSPGQGRADTQY	TRBV18	TRBJ2-3
ASSQARQATQY	TRBV4-1	TRBJ2-3
ASSLVPGHYEQY	TRBV11-2	TRBJ2-7
AWSKGAGGNTIY	TRBV30	TRBJ1-3
ASSFGSGDRYAYEQY	TRBV5-1	TRBJ2-7
ASSQDYSGGAYEQF	TRBV4-3	TRBJ2-1
AWRIQGGSNQPQH	TRBV30	TRBJ1-5
ASSRTGGSEKLF	TRBV7-9	TRBJ1-4
ASSQDSNVEQY	TRBV4-1	TRBJ2-7
ASSLGGSGGNEQF	TRBV5-4	TRBJ2-1
ASSWTPTDTQY	TRBV7-2	TRBJ2-3
ASSERQGYNSPLH	TRBV6-1	TRBJ1-6
ASSLQTSGLNEQF	TRBV5-4	TRBJ2-1
ASSLAGTGMYNEQF	TRBV11-3	TRBJ2-1
ASSLAPAGGRSYNEQF	TRBV7-6	TRBJ2-1
AISDSRAQETQY	TRBV10-3	TRBJ2-5
ASTTRHNEQF	TRBV6-5	TRBJ2-1
ASSYEGTGNTIY	TRBV6-5	TRBJ1-3
ASSDTGVETQY	TRBV28	TRBJ2-5
ASSPRQGISGNEKLF	TRBV7-9	TRBJ1-4
ASSVGRSYNEQF	TRBV9	TRBJ2-1
ASSLGGRETQY	TRBV7-8	TRBJ2-5
ATSRGLAGGSDTQY	TRBV15	TRBJ2-3
ASRGTGGLYNSPLH	TRBV10-3	TRBJ1-6
ASRTGAGANVLT	TRBV7-2	TRBJ2-6
ASSLVGEGGTDTQY	TRBV7-8	TRBJ2-3
ASSQATGDYGYT	TRBV4-1	TRBJ1-2
ASSFSGGSTYEQY	TRBV11-1	TRBJ2-7
ASSRDTYNEQF	TRBV5-4	TRBJ2-1